This record covers a single T cell receptor beta chain. What it binds is not known. The sample is drawn from a study of beta chain features in type 1 diabetes. Points from the study as a whole: Fewer insertions but more deletions were seen at VDJ junctions in type 1 diabetes patients. In every one of the four CD4+ subsets, TCRB CDR3s were moderately but significantly shorter in Type 1 diabetes patients.

Every isolated RNA sample was fully reverse transcribed, so sequencing captured expressed TCRB transcripts. Only in-frame clones appear in the TCRdb table, and some are missing; sequencing was by immunoSEQ multiplex PCR. The sample lists about 740,000 clones, around 15% seen once, with approximately 0.02% in the top ten. Stem cell-like memory, regulatory, central memory and naive CD4+ cells were sorted via CD45RO/CCR7/CD25/CD127/CD95/CD27. The TCR was taken from a man aged 18-30 years with type 1 diabetes. The sample was naive CD4+ T cells from blood.

The CDR3, as DNA: TGTGCCAGCAGCTACGAGGGACAGACCTTCGGCGAGCAGTACTTC. Protein sequence: CASSYEGQTFGEQYF. This sequence joins TRBV7-8 and TRBJ2-7, with 7 bases fitting TRBD1. The CDR3 extends over 15 amino acids. Trimming at V came to 4 bases and at J to 6 bases, leaving 12 bases not matched to a gene. Germline lookup yields CDR1 SGHVS and CDR2 FQNEAQ. Complete variable domain (other parts from reference TRBV7-8 and TRBJ2-7): GAGVSQSPRYKVAKRGQDVALRCDPISGHVSLFWYQQALGQGPEFLTYFQNEAQLDKSGLPSDRFFAERPEGSVSTLKIQRTQQEDSAVYLCASSYEGQTFGEQYFGPGTRLTVT.